Following are 29 T cell receptor beta chains from one sample sequenced in a study of CD8 T cells in ankylosing spondylitis (dated by TCRdb to 2016 to 2017). What these receptors recognize is not known. The full study reports these points: Blood from ankylosing spondylitis patients appeared to be characterized by a TCR beta motif made up of several highly homologous amino acid variants.

The library was obtained by 5' RACE. The sequencer listed for this sample is Illumina HiSeq 2500. The public sequencing data were trimmed at Q25 with fastp and processed into clonotypes with MiXCR by TCRdb, which kept only in-frame beta chains. Rows with one shared CDR3 protein collapse into an entry with the most common genes and DNA. This sample holds 700,000 to 850,000 distinct CDR3 sequences; 10% to 15% were observed only once. Of the sample, under 0.6% is held by the ten largest clones. The sample comprised blood, either unsorted or a sorted T cell fraction (not recorded which). The receptors originated from a male donor with ankylosing spondylitis.

The chain combines TRBV6-5 with TRBJ2-2; tentatively, D is TRBD1 or TRBD2 (5 bases each). Germline CDR1 reads MNHEY; CDR2 reads SVGAGI. With 8 bases removed from V and 7 bases from J, the gap between germline ends came to 11 bases. This CDR3 region has 12 residues. The chain's CDR3 is CASGGEIGELFF. The DNA of the CDR3 is TGTGCCAGCGGGGGTGAGATCGGGGAGCTGTTTTTT.

This rearrangement joins TRBV7-2 to TRBJ2-7; maybe TRBD1 (6 bases). The CDR3 covers 15 residues. Between the trimmed V and J ends, which lost 5 bases and 3 bases, there was a span of 17 bases. CDR1 is SGHTA and CDR2 is FQGNSA in the germline V gene. The DNA of the CDR3 is TGTGCCAGCAGCAAACCGACACAGGGAAGCTACGAGCAGTACTTC. This gives the protein CASSKPTQGSYEQYF. The variable domain in full, completed from reference TRBV7-2 and TRBJ2-7, reads GAGVSQSPSNKVTEKGKDVELRCDPISGHTALYWYRQSLGQGLEFLIYFQGNSAPDKSGLPSDRFSAERTGGSVSTLTIQRTQQEDSAVYLCASSKPTQGSYEQYFGPGTRLTVT.

The rearrangement links TRBV29-1 to TRBJ1-1; weak D call: TRBD1 (6 bases). V was trimmed by 4 bases and J by 4 bases, leaving 13 bases between them. The CDR3 is made up of 13 amino acids. Germline CDR1 and CDR2: SQVTM and ANQGSEA. CDR3 region: CSVGEGGGTEAFF. The CDR3 region has the DNA TGCAGCGTTGGAGAAGGGGGGGGCACTGAAGCTTTCTTT.

In its sample, this clonotype was seen a few times. The rearrangement uses TRBV28 and TRBJ1-2; tentatively, D is TRBD1 (6 bases). This CDR3 region has 18 residues. From germline, CDR1 is MDHEN and CDR2 SYDVKM. V lost 3 bases, J lost 8 bases, and 28 bases lay in between. The CDR3, as DNA: TGTGCCAGCAGTTTCGCTGATACCGGGACACCGGCCCTGAGAGGCTACACCTTC. Translated: CASSFADTGTPALRGYTF.

This clonotype has more than one count but fewer than ten. This chain uses TRBV20-1 with TRBJ2-5; 8 bases are shared with TRBD1. This CDR3 has 12 residues. The junction had 6 bases not matched to a gene; V was cut back by 7 bases and J by 5 bases. CDR1 is DFQATT, CDR2 SNEGSKA, per germline (reference sequence). CDR3 sequence (DNA): TGCAGTGACCGGACAGGGTGGGAGACCCAGTACTTC. The encoded protein is CSDRTGWETQYF.

The chain joins TRBV9 to TRBJ2-3, with TRBD1 identical over 7 bases. The ends lost 1 base at V and 2 bases at J; junction bases unmatched: 1. This CDR3 spans 14 amino acids. The germline gives CDR1 SGDLS, CDR2 YYNGEE. The CDR3 sequence is CASSVQGDTDTQYF. In DNA, the CDR3 is TGTGCCAGCAGCGTACAGGGGGACACAGATACGCAGTATTTT.

The chain employs TRBV7-8 and TRBJ2-3, with 9 nucleotides matching TRBD2. This CDR3 has 15 amino acids. After removal of 2 bases from V and 8 bases from J, the junction contained 8 bases not matched to a gene. Germline V lookup: CDR1 SGHVS, CDR2 FQNEAQ. CDR3 in DNA: TGTGCCAGCAGCTTAAGGCTAGCGGGGTCGGGTACGCAGTATTTT. Its protein is CASSLRLAGSGTQYF.

The chain uses TRBV7-8 and TRBJ2-4; tentative D call: TRBD2 (6 bases). V shed 0 bases and J shed 8 bases, with 11 bases lying between them. The CDR3 is 14 amino acids. In germline, CDR1 is SGHVS, CDR2 FQNEAQ. The CDR3 DNA reads as TGTGCCAGCAGCTTAGCGGGCGGGGAGGACATTCAGTACTTC. It encodes CASSLAGGEDIQYF. Variable domain in full (rest from reference TRBV7-8 and TRBJ2-4): GAGVSQSPRYKVAKRGQDVALRCDPISGHVSLFWYQQALGQGPEFLTYFQNEAQLDKSGLPSDRFFAERPEGSVSTLKIQRTQQEDSAVYLCASSLAGGEDIQYFGAGTRLSVL.

This clonotype showed up just a few times. The gene calls are TRBV4-2 and TRBJ2-1; the match to TRBD2 covers 7 bases. The CDR3 length is 15 residues. The germline gives CDR1 LGHNA, CDR2 YNFKEQ. The trim removed 2 bases at V and 4 bases at J, leaving 5 bases unmatched. CDR3 nucleotide sequence: TGTGCCAGCAGCCAAAGGGACTACCCTTACAATGAGCAGTTCTTC. It codes for CASSQRDYPYNEQFF.

In its sample, this clonotype was seen many times. The V call is TRBV12-3 or TRBV12-4, the J call TRBJ1-2; perhaps TRBD1 as D (6 bases). This CDR3 region has 14 residues. V was pared by 2 bases and J by 4 bases, with 11 bases between. The CDR3 is CASSLSLTGYGYTF. The CDR3 DNA reads as TGTGCCAGCAGTTTATCCCTGACAGGCTATGGCTACACCTTC.

The table lists this clonotype with many counts. The chain employs TRBV4-2 and TRBJ1-2; 7 bases are shared with TRBD1. V trimming: 5 bases; J trimming: 4 bases; junction bases outside the gene matches: 10. The CDR3 has 15 residues. CDR1 and CDR2 (germline): LGHNA, YNFKEQ. In nucleotides, the CDR3 is TGTGCCAGCAGCAGCCCGACAGGGCAGTCCTATGGCTACACCTTC. This codes for CASSSPTGQSYGYTF.

This clonotype has ten or more counts. This sequence joins TRBV20-1 and TRBJ1-5; D remains unclear. Between the trimmed V and J ends, which lost 4 bases and 4 bases, there was a span of 8 bases. Germline V lookup: CDR1 DFQATT, CDR2 SNEGSKA (reference sequence). The CDR3 is 12 residues long. The CDR3 DNA is TGCAGTGCTACCTCTTTAAATCAGCCCCAGCATTTT. Translation gives CSATSLNQPQHF.

The rearrangement links TRBV20-1 to TRBJ1-1, with 9 bases fitting TRBD1. Germline V gene lookup returns CDR1 DFQATT and CDR2 SNEGSKA (reference sequence). CDR3 length: 15 amino acids. V shed 4 bases, J shed 3 bases, and the junction held 9 bases outside the gene matches. CDR3 residues: CSAMDRGRGDTEAFF. The CDR3 nucleotides read TGCAGTGCTATGGACAGGGGACGGGGCGACACTGAAGCTTTCTTT.

The chain joins TRBV10-3 to TRBJ2-5; D is uncertain. The V and J ends lost 2 bases and 8 bases respectively, with 12 bases between them. The CDR3 has 13 amino acids. Germline V CDR1 and CDR2: ENHRY, SYGVKD. CDR3 nucleotides: TGTGCCATCAGTGAGGGCACTCCAGGTACCCAGTACTTC. The encoded protein is CAISEGTPGTQYF.

Many counts were recorded for this clonotype. V and J are TRBV6-2 or TRBV6-3 and TRBJ1-2; D not certain. Germline CDR1 reads MNHEY; CDR2 reads SVGEGT. Trimming took off 2 bases at V and 8 bases at J, with 12 bases between the two ends. CDR3 length: 13 residues. CDR3 nucleotides: TGTGCCAGCAGTTACATGGAATGGGTAGGCTACACCTTC. Translating it yields CASSYMEWVGYTF.

The rearrangement links TRBV2 to TRBJ2-1; 7 bases are shared with TRBD2. The CDR3 sequence is 16 residues long. Germline trimming cut 6 bases from V and 4 bases from J; bases unmatched to any gene: 12. Germline values: CDR1 SNHLY, CDR2 FYNNEI. As DNA, the CDR3 is TGTGCCAGCAGCGCCTGGGCGGGAGTTGGATACAATGAGCAGTTCTTC. Residues: CASSAWAGVGYNEQFF.

V gene TRBV29-1 combines with J gene TRBJ2-5; a possible D gene is TRBD2 (5 bases). CDR3 length: 12 amino acids. Trimming shortened V by 7 bases and J by 5 bases, and 14 bases separated the two germline ends. The V gene's germline CDR1 is SQVTM and CDR2 ANQGSEA. The CDR3 loop reads CSALGVEETQYF. DNA for the CDR3: TGCAGCGCCCTCGGGGTGGAGGAGACCCAGTACTTC.

This clonotype was counted between two and nine times. This sequence joins TRBV4-3 and TRBJ1-2; TRBD1 is a possible D gene (5 bases). Germline CDR1 LGHNA, CDR2 YSLEER. This CDR3 spans 16 amino acids. V shed 0 bases and J shed 3 bases, with 14 bases lying between them. CDR3 amino acids: CASSQDTPGSYYGYTF. In DNA form, the CDR3 reads TGCGCCAGCAGCCAAGATACCCCAGGGTCCTACTATGGCTACACCTTC.

The sample holds many counts of this clonotype. The chain has TRBV7-9 and TRBJ2-1; D perhaps matches TRBD2 (6 bases). Germline loops: CDR1 SEHNR, CDR2 FQNEAQ (reference sequence). This CDR3 is built from 15 residues. V was clipped by 5 bases and J by 1 base, with 12 bases between them. This CDR3 reads CASSQGAGSYNEQFF. The DNA for the CDR3 is TGTGCCAGCAGCCAGGGCGCGGGGTCCTACAATGAGCAGTTCTTC.

This clonotype was seen a few times. The chain uses TRBV20-1 and TRBJ2-1; TRBD2 agrees at 9 bases. Per germline, CDR1 DFQATT and CDR2 SNEGSKA (reference sequence). The CDR3 has 16 amino acids. V was clipped by 7 bases and J by 7 bases; unmatched bases: 17. CDR3 protein: CSVANIAGALGNEQFF. As DNA, the CDR3 is TGCAGTGTGGCGAATATAGCGGGGGCCCTGGGAAATGAGCAGTTCTTC.

In this sample, this clonotype turned up many times. V usage is TRBV12-3 or TRBV12-4 and J usage is TRBJ2-1; the D gene is possibly TRBD1 (5 bases). CDR3 length: 13 residues. Trimming pared 1 base from V and 9 bases from J, leaving 10 bases between. The CDR3 region is CASSLGSGSEQFF. CDR3 nucleotides: TGTGCCAGCAGTTTAGGTTCAGGGTCTGAGCAGTTCTTC.

This clonotype was detected a few times. The chain is built from TRBV29-1 and TRBJ2-1; TRBD2 aligns across 9 bases. The CDR3 length is 15 residues. CDR1 SQVTM and CDR2 ANQGSEA come from the germline V gene. With 4 bases clipped from V and 8 bases from J, the junction kept 12 bases outside the gene matches. This chain's CDR3 is CSVADRAGGGDEQFF. Written as DNA, the CDR3 is TGCAGCGTTGCAGATCGAGCGGGAGGAGGGGATGAGCAGTTCTTC.

This clonotype appeared a few times. The V and J genes are TRBV4-3 and TRBJ1-2; D is uncertain. The V end lost 0 bases, the J end lost 3 bases, and 5 bases lay between the germline ends. Germline V gene data show CDR1 as LGHNA and CDR2 as YSLEER. The length of the CDR3 is 13 residues. The CDR3 DNA reads as TGCGCCAGCAGCCAAGATTCTTACTATGGCTACACCTTC. Translating it yields CASSQDSYYGYTF.

J is TRBJ2-1 and V is TRBV11-2, with D tentatively TRBD1 (6 bases). V was pared by 4 bases and J by 2 bases, with 15 bases between. The CDR3 sequence is 16 residues long. Germline V gene lookup returns CDR1 SGHAT and CDR2 FQNNGV. The CDR3 region has the DNA TGTGCCAGCAGCTCCGGGTGGGGGCAAACCTACAATGAGCAGTTCTTC. Protein product: CASSSGWGQTYNEQFF. Supplemented by reference TRBV11-2 and TRBJ2-1, the full variable domain reads EAGVAQSPRYKIIEKRQSVAFWCNPISGHATLYWYQQILGQGPKLLIQFQNNGVVDDSQLPKDRFSAERLKGVDSTLKIQPAKLEDSAVYLCASSSGWGQTYNEQFFGPGTRLTVL.

This clonotype has just a few counts. The gene calls are TRBV20-1 and TRBJ2-3; D is undetermined. This CDR3 region has 14 residues. V gave up 4 bases and J gave up 3 bases, with 14 bases separating them. Germline V gives CDR1 DFQATT, CDR2 SNEGSKA (reference sequence). Here the CDR3 DNA reads TGCAGTGCTATTGAGACTGCACGAACAGATACGCAGTATTTT. It is translated as CSAIETARTDTQYF.

Many counts were recorded for this clonotype. This chain uses TRBV6-5 with TRBJ1-1; 7 bases line up with TRBD1. The CDR3 covers 13 residues. Germline V gene lookup returns CDR1 MNHEY and CDR2 SVGAGI. With V trimmed by 3 bases and J by 4 bases, 2 bases remained unmatched. DNA of the CDR3: TGTGCCAGCAGTTATCGACAGGGCACTGAAGCTTTCTTT. Protein sequence: CASSYRQGTEAFF.

The chain recombines TRBV20-1 with TRBJ2-7; the match to TRBD2 covers 10 bases. The CDR3 runs 14 residues. CDR1 is DFQATT and CDR2 is SNEGSKA in the germline V gene (reference sequence). The junction had 4 bases not matched to a gene; V was cut back by 2 bases and J by 3 bases. The CDR3 is CSARRGLADYEQYF. The CDR3 nucleotides read TGCAGTGCTAGAAGAGGACTAGCGGACTACGAGCAGTACTTC.

This clonotype was recorded many times. This chain joins TRBV5-1 and TRBJ1-1; weak D call: TRBD1 (6 bases). From germline, CDR1 is SGHRS and CDR2 YFSETQ. This CDR3 is built from 14 residues. Deletions cut 5 bases from V and 0 bases from J, with 11 bases between. The CDR3 DNA follows: TGCGCCAGCAGTTACAGGGTTATGAACACTGAAGCTTTCTTT. Translation gives CASSYRVMNTEAFF.

Ten or more counts support this clonotype. The chain links TRBV6-5 to TRBJ2-6; D is undetermined. V lost 3 bases to trimming and J lost 0 bases, with 6 bases between them. The CDR3 extends over 15 amino acids. Per the germline V gene, CDR1 is MNHEY and CDR2 is SVGAGI. CDR3 DNA: TGTGCCAGCAGTTATGTGGCCTCTGGGGCCAACGTCCTGACTTTC. It specifies CASSYVASGANVLTF.